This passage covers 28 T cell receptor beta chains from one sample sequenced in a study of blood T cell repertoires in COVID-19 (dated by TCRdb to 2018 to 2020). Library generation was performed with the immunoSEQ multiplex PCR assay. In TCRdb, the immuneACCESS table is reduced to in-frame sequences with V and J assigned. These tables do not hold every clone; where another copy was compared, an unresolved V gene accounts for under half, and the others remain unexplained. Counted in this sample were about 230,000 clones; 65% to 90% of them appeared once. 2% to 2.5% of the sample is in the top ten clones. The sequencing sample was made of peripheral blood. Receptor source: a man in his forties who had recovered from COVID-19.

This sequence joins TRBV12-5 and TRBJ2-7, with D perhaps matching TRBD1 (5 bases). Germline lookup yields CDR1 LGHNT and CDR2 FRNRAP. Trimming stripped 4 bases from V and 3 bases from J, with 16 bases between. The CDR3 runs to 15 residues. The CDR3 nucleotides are TGTGCTAGTGGTTCAAAGGACATGTTTGACTACGAGCAGTACTTC. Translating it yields CASGSKDMFDYEQYF.

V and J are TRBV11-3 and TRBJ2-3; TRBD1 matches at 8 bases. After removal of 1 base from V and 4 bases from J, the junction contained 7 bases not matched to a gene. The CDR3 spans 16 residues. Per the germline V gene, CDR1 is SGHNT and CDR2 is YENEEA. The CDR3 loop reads CASSLGSRGLSDTQYF. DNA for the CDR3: TGTGCCAGCAGCTTAGGGTCCAGGGGGCTCTCAGATACGCAGTATTTT.

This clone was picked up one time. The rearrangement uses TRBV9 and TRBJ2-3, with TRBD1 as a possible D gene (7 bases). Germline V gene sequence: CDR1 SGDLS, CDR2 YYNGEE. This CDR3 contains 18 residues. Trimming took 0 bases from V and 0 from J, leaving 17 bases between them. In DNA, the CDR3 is TGTGCCAGCAGCGTAGGTAGGGGGCGGGGCGCTAGCACAGATACGCAGTATTTT. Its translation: CASSVGRGRGASTDTQYF.

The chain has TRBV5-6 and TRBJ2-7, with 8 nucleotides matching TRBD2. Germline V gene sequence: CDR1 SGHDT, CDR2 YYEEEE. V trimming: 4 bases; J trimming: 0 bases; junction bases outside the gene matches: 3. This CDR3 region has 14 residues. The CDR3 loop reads CASSVSGNSYEQYF. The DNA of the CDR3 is TGTGCCAGCAGCGTTAGCGGGAACTCCTACGAGCAGTACTTC.

The chain's CDR3 is CASSEDRSSGNTIYF. CDR3 bases: TGTGCCAGCAGTGAAGACAGGTCCTCTGGAAACACCATATATTTT. The chain recombines TRBV6-1 with TRBJ1-3, with D perhaps matching TRBD1 (5 bases). The length of the CDR3 is 15 residues. V dropped 1 base and J dropped 0 bases, with 7 bases sitting between them. Looked up from germline, CDR1 is MNHNS and CDR2 is SASEGT.

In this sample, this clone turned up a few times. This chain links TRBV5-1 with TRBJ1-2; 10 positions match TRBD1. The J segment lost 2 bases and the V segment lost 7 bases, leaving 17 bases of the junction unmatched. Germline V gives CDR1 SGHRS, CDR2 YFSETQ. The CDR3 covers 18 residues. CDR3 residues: CASRWGTGELTKNYGYTF. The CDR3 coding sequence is TGCGCCAGCCGATGGGGGACAGGGGAACTCACGAAGAACTATGGCTACACCTTC.

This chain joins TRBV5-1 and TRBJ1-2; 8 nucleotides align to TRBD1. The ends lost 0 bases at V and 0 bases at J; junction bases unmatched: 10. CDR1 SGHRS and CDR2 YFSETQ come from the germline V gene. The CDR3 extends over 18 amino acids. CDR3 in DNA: TGCGCCAGCAGCTTGGAAGGACTCAGGGGGCCCACTAACTATGGCTACACCTTC. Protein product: CASSLEGLRGPTNYGYTF.

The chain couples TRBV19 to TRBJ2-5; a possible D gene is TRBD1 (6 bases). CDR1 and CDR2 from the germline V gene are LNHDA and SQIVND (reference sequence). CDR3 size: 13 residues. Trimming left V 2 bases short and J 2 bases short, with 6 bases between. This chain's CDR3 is CASSITGQETQYF. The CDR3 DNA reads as TGTGCCAGTAGTATAACAGGGCAAGAGACCCAGTACTTC.

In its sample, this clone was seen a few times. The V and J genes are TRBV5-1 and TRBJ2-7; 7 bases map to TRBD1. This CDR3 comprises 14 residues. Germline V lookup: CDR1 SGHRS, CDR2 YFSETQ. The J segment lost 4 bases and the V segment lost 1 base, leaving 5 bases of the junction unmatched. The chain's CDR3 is CASSLSEGAYEQYF. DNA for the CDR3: TGCGCCAGCAGCTTGTCTGAGGGGGCGTACGAGCAGTACTTC. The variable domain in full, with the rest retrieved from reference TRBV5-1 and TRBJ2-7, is KAGVTQTPRYLIKTRGQQVTLSCSPISGHRSVSWYQQTPGQGLQFLFEYFSETQRNKGNFPGRFSGRQFSNSRSEMNVSTLELGDSALYLCASSLSEGAYEQYFGPGTRLTVT.

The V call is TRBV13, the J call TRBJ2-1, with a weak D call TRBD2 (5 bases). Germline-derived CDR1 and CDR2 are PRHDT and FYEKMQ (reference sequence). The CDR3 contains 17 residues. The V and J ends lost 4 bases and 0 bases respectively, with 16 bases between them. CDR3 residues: CASSYGVSSSSYNEQFF. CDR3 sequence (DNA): TGTGCCAGCAGCTACGGGGTTTCCTCTAGCTCCTACAATGAGCAGTTCTTC.

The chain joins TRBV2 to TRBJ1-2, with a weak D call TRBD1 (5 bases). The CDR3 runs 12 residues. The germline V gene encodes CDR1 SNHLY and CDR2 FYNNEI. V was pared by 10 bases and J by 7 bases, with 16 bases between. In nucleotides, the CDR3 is TGTGCCAACACCGGGCCGGGGGGTGGCTACACCTTC. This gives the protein CANTGPGGGYTF.

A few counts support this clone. In DNA form, the CDR3 reads TGTGCCAGCAGTCTTTGGGGACAGGCCACAACGGGGGAGCAGTACTTC. It translates to CASSLWGQATTGEQYF. The rearrangement uses TRBV6-2 or TRBV6-3 and TRBJ2-7; 8 nucleotides align to TRBD1. The CDR3 is 16 residues long. Germline CDR1 MNHEY, CDR2 SVGEGT. V was pared by 5 bases and J by 7 bases, with 16 bases of the junction left unmatched.

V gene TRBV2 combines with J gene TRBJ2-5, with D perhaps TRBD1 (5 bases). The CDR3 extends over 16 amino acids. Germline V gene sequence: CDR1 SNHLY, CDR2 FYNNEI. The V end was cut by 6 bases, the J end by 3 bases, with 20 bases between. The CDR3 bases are TGTGCCAGCAGGGACAACAAGGGTGGCAGGGAAGAGACCCAGTACTTC. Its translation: CASRDNKGGREETQYF.

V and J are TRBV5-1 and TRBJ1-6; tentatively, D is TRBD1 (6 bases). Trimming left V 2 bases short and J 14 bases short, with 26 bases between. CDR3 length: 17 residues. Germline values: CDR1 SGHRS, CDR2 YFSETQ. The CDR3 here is CASSLEGTTELGETLHF. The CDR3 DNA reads TGCGCCAGCAGCTTAGAAGGGACAACCGAGTTGGGGGAGACCCTCCACTTT.

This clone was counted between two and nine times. The CDR3 is CASSPPGSSSYEQYF. The CDR3 DNA follows: TGTGCCAGCAGTCCACCAGGTTCCAGCTCCTACGAGCAGTACTTC. The rearrangement joins TRBV6-5 to TRBJ2-7; D call uncertain. The CDR3 is 15 amino acids. CDR1 is MNHEY and CDR2 is SVGAGI in the germline V gene. V was clipped by 5 bases and J by 0 bases, with 14 bases between them.

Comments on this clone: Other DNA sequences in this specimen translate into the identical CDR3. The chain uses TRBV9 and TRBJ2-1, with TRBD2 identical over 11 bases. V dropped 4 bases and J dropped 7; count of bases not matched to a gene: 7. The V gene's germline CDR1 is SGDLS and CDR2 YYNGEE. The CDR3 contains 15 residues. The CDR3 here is CASSPTSGGWNEQFF. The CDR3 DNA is TGTGCCAGCAGCCCAACTAGCGGGGGTTGGAATGAGCAGTTCTTC.

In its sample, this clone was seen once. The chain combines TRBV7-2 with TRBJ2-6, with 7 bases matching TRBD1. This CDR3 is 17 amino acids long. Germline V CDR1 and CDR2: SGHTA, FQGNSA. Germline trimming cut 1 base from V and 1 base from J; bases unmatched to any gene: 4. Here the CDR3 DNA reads TGTGCCAGCAGCTTAGTCAGCAGGGGGTCTGGGGCCAACGTCCTGACTTTC. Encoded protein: CASSLVSRGSGANVLTF.

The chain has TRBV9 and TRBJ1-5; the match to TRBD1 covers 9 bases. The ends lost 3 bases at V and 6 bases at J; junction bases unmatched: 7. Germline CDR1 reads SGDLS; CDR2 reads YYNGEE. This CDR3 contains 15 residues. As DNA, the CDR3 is TGTGCCAGCAGCGAGGGACAGGGACCAAGTCAGCCCCAGCATTTT. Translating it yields CASSEGQGPSQPQHF.

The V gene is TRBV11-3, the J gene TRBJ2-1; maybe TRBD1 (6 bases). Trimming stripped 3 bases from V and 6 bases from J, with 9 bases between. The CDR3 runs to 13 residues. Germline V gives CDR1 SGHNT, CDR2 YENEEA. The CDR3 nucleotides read TGTGCCAGCAGCTTGGGACAACTCAATGAGCAGTTCTTC. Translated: CASSLGQLNEQFF.

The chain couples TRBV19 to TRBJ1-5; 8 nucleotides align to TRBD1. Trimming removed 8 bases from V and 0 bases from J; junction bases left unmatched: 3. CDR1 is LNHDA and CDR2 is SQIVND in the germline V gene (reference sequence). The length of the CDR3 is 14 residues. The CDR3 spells CASDRGNSNQPQHF. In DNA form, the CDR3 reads TGTGCCAGTGACAGGGGAAATAGCAATCAGCCCCAGCATTTT.

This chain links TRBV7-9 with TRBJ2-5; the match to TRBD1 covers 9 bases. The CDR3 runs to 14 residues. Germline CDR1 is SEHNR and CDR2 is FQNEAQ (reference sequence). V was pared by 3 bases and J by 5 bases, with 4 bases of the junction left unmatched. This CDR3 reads CASSFWDREETQYF. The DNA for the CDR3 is TGTGCCAGCAGCTTTTGGGACAGGGAGGAGACCCAGTACTTC.

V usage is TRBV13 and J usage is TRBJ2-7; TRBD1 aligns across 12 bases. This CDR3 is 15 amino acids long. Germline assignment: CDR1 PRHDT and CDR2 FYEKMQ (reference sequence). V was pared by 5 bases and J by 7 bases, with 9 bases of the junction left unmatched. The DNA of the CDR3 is TGTGCCAGCAGCATACCGGGACAGGGGGCGTTGGAGCAGTACTTC. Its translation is CASSIPGQGALEQYF.

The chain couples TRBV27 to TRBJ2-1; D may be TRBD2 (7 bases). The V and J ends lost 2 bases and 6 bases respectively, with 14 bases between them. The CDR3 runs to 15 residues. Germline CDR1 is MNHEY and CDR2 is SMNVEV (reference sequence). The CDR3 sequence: CASSLRGLGGNEQFF. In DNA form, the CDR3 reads TGTGCCAGCAGTTTAAGAGGACTAGGGGGCAATGAGCAGTTCTTC.

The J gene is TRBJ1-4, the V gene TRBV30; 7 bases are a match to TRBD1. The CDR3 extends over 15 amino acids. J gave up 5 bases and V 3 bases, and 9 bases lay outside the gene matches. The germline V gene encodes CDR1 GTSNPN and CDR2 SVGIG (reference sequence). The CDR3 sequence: CAWSPIQGFNEKLFF. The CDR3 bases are TGTGCCTGGAGCCCCATACAGGGGTTCAATGAAAAACTGTTTTTT.

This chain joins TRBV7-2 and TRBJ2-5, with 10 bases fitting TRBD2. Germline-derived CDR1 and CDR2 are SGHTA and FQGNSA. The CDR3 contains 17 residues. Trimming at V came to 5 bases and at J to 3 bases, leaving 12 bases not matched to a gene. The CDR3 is CASSPVWSSGSEETQYF. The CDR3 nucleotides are TGTGCCAGCAGCCCGGTCTGGTCTAGCGGGAGTGAAGAGACCCAGTACTTC.

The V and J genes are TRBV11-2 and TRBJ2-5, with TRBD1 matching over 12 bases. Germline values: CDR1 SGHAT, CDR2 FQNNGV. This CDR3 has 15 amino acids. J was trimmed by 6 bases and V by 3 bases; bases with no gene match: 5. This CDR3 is CASSFRDRGQKTQYF. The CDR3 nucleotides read TGTGCCAGCAGCTTCCGGGACAGGGGGCAAAAGACCCAGTACTTC.

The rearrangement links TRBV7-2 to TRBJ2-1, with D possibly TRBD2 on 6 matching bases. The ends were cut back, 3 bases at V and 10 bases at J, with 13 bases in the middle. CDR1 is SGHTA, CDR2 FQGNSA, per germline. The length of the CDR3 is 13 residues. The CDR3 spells CASSLGTSGEQFF. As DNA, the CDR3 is TGTGCCAGCAGCTTGGGGACTTCGGGGGAGCAGTTCTTC. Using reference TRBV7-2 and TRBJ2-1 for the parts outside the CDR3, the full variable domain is GAGVSQSPSNKVTEKGKDVELRCDPISGHTALYWYRQSLGQGLEFLIYFQGNSAPDKSGLPSDRFSAERTGGSVSTLTIQRTQQEDSAVYLCASSLGTSGEQFFGPGTRLTVL.

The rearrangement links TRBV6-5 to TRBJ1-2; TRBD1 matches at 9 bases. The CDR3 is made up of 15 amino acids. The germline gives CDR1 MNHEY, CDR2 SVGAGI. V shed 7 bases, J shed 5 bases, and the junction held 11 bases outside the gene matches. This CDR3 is CASTLNTGTGYGYTF. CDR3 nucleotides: TGTGCCAGCACCCTAAATACCGGGACAGGGTATGGCTACACCTTC.